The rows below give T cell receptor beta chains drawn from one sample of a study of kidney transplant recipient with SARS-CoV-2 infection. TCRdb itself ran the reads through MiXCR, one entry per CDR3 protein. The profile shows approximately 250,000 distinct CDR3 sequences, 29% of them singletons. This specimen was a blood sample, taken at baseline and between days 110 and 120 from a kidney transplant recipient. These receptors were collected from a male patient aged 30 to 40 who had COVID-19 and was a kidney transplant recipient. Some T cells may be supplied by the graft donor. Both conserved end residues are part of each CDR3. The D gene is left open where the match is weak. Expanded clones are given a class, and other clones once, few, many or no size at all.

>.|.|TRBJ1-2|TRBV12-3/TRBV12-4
CASSLLASFRETYGYTF
TGTGCCAGCAGTTTGTTGGCCAGCTTCCGAGAGACCTATGGCTACACCTTC
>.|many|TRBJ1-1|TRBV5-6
CASSLGGSTSAFF
TGTGCCAGCAGCTTAGGGGGATCCACGTCGGCTTTCTTT
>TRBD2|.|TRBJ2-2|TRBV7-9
CASSLFRDWMGTSGRTGELFF
TGTGCCAGCAGCTTATTCCGGGATTGGATGGGGACTAGCGGGAGAACCGGGGAGCTGTTTTTT
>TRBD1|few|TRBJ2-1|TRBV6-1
CASSEATGGYNEQFF
TGTGCCAGCAGTGAAGCGACAGGGGGCTACAATGAGCAGTTCTTC
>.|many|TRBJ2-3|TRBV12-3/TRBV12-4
CASSPISGRTDTQYF
TGTGCCAGCAGCCCCATTAGCGGCCGCACAGATACGCAGTATTTT
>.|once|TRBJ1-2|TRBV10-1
CAGSLWARSRKTYGYTF
TGCGCCGGCAGTCTCTGGGCAAGATCGCGAAAGACCTATGGCTACACCTTC
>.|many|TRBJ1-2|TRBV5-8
CASRSNHPRKTYGYTF
TGTGCCAGCCGGTCGAATCATCCACGAAAGACCTATGGCTACACCTTC
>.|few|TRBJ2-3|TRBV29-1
CSVAQGPGDTQYF
TGCAGCGTTGCCCAGGGGCCAGGAGATACGCAGTATTTT
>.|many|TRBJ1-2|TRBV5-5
CASFFVVSRKTYGYTF
TGTGCCAGCTTTTTTGTTGTCTCGCGAAAGACCTATGGCTACACCTTC
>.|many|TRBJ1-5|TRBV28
CASSFMSWGMDSNQPQHF
TGTGCCAGCAGTTTTATGTCGTGGGGAATGGATAGCAATCAGCCCCAGCATTTT
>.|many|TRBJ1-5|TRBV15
CATSGARGSDQPQHF
TGTGCCACCAGCGGCGCCAGGGGCTCAGATCAGCCCCAGCATTTT
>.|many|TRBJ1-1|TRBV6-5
CASRPWAGEAFF
TGTGCCAGCAGGCCGTGGGCAGGTGAAGCTTTCTTT
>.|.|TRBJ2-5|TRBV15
CATSERTDGETQYF
TGTGCCACCAGCGAGCGGACAGATGGGGAGACCCAGTACTTC
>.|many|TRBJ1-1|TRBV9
CASSAQMNTEAFF
TGTGCCAGCAGCGCCCAGATGAACACTGAAGCTTTCTTT
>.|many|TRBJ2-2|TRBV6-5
CASSYAGMNTGELFF
TGTGCCAGCAGTTATGCAGGGATGAACACCGGGGAGCTGTTTTTT
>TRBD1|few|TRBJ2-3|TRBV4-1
CASSRQMGKGGSKADTQYF
TGCGCCAGCAGCCGACAAATGGGAAAAGGGGGCTCTAAAGCAGATACGCAGTATTTT
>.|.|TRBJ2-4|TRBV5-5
CASSLDGARNIQYF
TGTGCCAGCAGCTTGGATGGGGCGCGGAACATTCAGTACTTC
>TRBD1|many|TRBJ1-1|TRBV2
CASSGDRGLNTEAFF
TGTGCCAGCAGTGGCGACAGGGGGCTGAACACTGAAGCTTTCTTT
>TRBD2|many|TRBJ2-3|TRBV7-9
CASSPGGRGTTSTDTQYF
TGTGCCAGCAGTCCCGGCGGGAGAGGGACCACTAGCACAGATACGCAGTATTTT
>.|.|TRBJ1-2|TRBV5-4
CASQQTAPGKTYGYTF
TGTGCCAGCCAGCAGACCGCACCAGGAAAGACCTATGGCTACACCTTC
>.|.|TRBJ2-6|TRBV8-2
CGNFERITQSRANVLTF
TGTGGCAATTTCGAGAGGATAACACAAAGTCGGGCCAACGTCCTGACTTTC
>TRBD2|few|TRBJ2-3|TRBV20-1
CSATGTSGTSTDTQYF
TGCAGTGCAACCGGGACTAGCGGAACTAGCACAGATACGCAGTATTTT
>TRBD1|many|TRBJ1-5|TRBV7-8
CASSFREGAGLPQHF
TGTGCCAGCAGCTTCCGTGAGGGGGCAGGTTTGCCCCAGCATTTT
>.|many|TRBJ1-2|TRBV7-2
CASSPSTRPWGYTF
TGTGCCAGCAGCCCGTCCACCCGGCCTTGGGGCTACACCTTC
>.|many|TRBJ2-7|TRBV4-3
CASSQDGSRVVAEQYF
TGCGCCAGCAGCCAAGATGGTTCCAGGGTGGTAGCCGAGCAGTACTTC
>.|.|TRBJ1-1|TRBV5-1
CASSLYAGNTKAFF
TGCGCCAGCAGCTTGTATGCCGGGAACACTAAAGCTTTCTTT
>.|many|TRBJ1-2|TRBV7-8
CASSGSEFTRKTYGYTF
TGTGCCAGCAGCGGCAGCGAGTTTACCCGAAAGACCTATGGCTACACCTTC
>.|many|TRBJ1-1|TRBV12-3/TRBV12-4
CASSLDTGAAFF
TGTGCCAGCAGTTTAGATACAGGCGCAGCTTTCTTT
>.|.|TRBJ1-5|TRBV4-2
CASSRDIPMLTGRMGSNQPQHF
TGTGCCAGCAGCCGAGATATTCCCATGTTGACAGGTCGTATGGGTAGCAATCAGCCCCAGCATTTT
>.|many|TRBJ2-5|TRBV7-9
CASSLGPVGYQETQYF
TGTGCCAGCAGCTTAGGTCCGGTGGGGTACCAAGAGACCCAGTACTTC
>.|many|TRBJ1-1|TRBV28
CASSPRSEAFF
TGTGCCAGCAGCCCTAGAAGTGAAGCTTTCTTT
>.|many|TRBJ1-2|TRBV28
CAIRDGLNYGYTF
TGTGCCATCAGGGACGGCCTAAACTATGGCTACACCTTC
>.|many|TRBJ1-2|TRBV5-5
CASVPYVSRKTYGYTF
TGTGCCAGCGTCCCCTATGTCTCGCGAAAGACCTATGGCTACACCTTC
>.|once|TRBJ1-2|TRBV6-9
CASSKSVPYGKTYGYTF
TGTGCCAGCAGTAAGTCCGTGCCTTACGGAAAGACCTATGGCTACACCTTC
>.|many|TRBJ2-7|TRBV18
CASSPFSSPLREQYF
TGTGCCAGCTCACCATTCTCCTCGCCCTTGCGGGAGCAGTACTTC
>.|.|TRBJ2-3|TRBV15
CATSRGGSVSTDTQYF
TGTGCCACCAGCAGAGGGGGTAGCGTTAGCACAGATACGCAGTATTTT
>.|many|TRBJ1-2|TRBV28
CASSPGFGYGYTF
TGTGCCAGCAGTCCAGGGTTCGGCTATGGCTACACCTTC
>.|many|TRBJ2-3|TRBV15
CATSRGFTDTQYF
TGTGCCACCAGCAGGGGGTTCACAGATACGCAGTATTTT
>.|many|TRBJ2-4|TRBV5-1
CASSFVGDELAKNIQYF
TGCGCCAGCAGCTTCGTGGGAGACGAGTTAGCCAAAAACATTCAGTACTTC
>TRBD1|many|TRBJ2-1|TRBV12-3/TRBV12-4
CASSPGQGAPSLYNEQFF
TGTGCCAGCAGTCCGGGACAGGGGGCCCCTTCCCTCTACAATGAGCAGTTCTTC
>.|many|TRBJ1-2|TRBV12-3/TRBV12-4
CASSPRYTAGKTYGYTF
TGTGCCAGCAGTCCGCGTTACACAGCAGGAAAGACCTATGGCTACACCTTC
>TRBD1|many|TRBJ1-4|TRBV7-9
CASSFQGDLGEKLFF
TGTGCCAGCAGCTTCCAGGGGGATTTAGGGGAAAAACTGTTTTTT
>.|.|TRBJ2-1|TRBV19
CASGIRGYGSYNEQFF
TGTGCCAGTGGTATTCGCGGGTATGGCTCCTACAATGAGCAGTTCTTC
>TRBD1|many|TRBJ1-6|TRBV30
CAWSVLDYAMLGQGGNNSPLHF
TGTGCCTGGAGTGTATTGGACTACGCGATGTTAGGACAGGGGGGGAATAATTCACCCCTCCACTTT
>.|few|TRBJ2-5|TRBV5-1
CASSLGPGGAQETQYF
TGCGCCAGCAGCTTAGGTCCCGGAGGTGCCCAAGAGACCCAGTACTTC
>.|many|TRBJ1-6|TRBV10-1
CASSESSGQNNSPLHF
TGCGCCAGCAGTGAGTCCTCGGGGCAGAATAATTCACCCCTCCACTTT
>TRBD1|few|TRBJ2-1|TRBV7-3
CASSSQGAVSYNEQFF
TGTGCCAGCAGTTCACAGGGGGCAGTATCCTACAATGAGCAGTTCTTC
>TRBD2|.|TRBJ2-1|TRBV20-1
CSAVGLASSYNEQLF
TGCAGTGCTGTAGGACTAGCAAGCTCCTACAATGAGCAGCTCTTC
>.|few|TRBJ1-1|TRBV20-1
CSGLGRNTEAFF
TGCAGTGGGCTAGGGAGGAACACTGAAGCTTTCTTT
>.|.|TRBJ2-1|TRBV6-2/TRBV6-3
CASSYGTQNNEQFF
TGTGCCAGCAGTTATGGGACTCAGAACAATGAGCAGTTCTTC
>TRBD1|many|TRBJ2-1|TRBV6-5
CASSYDGTGGNEQFF
TGTGCCAGCAGTTACGACGGGACAGGGGGCAATGAGCAGTTCTTC